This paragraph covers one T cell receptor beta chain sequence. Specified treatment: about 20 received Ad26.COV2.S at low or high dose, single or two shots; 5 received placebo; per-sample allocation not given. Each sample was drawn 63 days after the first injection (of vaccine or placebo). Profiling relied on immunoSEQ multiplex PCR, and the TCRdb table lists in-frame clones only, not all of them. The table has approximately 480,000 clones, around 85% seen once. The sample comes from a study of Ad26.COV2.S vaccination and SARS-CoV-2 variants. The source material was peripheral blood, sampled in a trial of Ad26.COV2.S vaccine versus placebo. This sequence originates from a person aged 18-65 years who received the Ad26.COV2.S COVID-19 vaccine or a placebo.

CDR3 DNA: TGTGCCAGCAGCCCGGACCCCGACAGGGTTCAATCTTCCTACGAGCAGTACTTC. Translating it yields CASSPDPDRVQSSYEQYF. This chain joins TRBV9 and TRBJ2-7; 7 bases align to TRBD1. Per the germline V gene, CDR1 is SGDLS and CDR2 is YYNGEE. After removal of 4 bases from V and 1 base from J, the junction contained 17 bases not matched to a gene. This CDR3 comprises 18 residues.